These 18 T cell receptor beta chains came from one sample sequenced in a study of glioma-infiltrating T cells after dendritic cell vaccination. TCRdb's table, derived via immunoSEQ multiplex PCR, lists solely in-frame clones and lacks some. Of some 87,000 clones detected, under 90% appear once; the ten largest clones hold about 2.9%. The sequenced sample was blood, obtained before dendritic cell vaccination. These receptors all stem from a human donor with glioblastoma.

The J gene is TRBJ2-3, the V gene TRBV7-3; 7 bases line up with TRBD2. In germline, CDR1 is SGHTA, CDR2 FQGTGA. The CDR3 runs 13 residues. The V gene end was trimmed by 5 bases and the J gene end by 4 bases; junction bases not matched to a gene: 3. CDR3 DNA sequence: TGTGCCAGCAGCGCACTAGCGCCAGATACGCAGTATTTT. As protein: CASSALAPDTQYF. Variable domain in full (rest from reference TRBV7-3 and TRBJ2-3): GAGVSQTPSNKVTEKGKYVELRCDPISGHTALYWYRQSLGQGPEFLIYFQGTGAADDSGLPNDRFFAVRPEGSVSTLKIQRTERGDSAVYLCASSALAPDTQYFGPGTRLTVL.

The rearrangement uses TRBV5-5 and TRBJ1-1; D unclear. There are 13 residues in the CDR3. CDR1 SGHKS and CDR2 YYEKEE come from the germline V gene (reference sequence). Deletions cut 2 bases from V and 3 bases from J, with 8 bases between. The chain's CDR3 is CASSFTGDTEAFF. Here the CDR3 DNA reads TGTGCCAGCAGCTTCACCGGGGACACTGAAGCTTTCTTT. The entire variable domain, with the rest obtained from reference TRBV5-5 and TRBJ1-1, is as follows: DAGVTQSPTHLIKTRGQQVTLRCSPISGHKSVSWYQQVLGQGPQFIFQYYEKEERGRGNFPDRFSARQFPNYSSELNVNALLLGDSALYLCASSFTGDTEAFFGQGTRLTVV.

J is TRBJ1-3 and V is TRBV6-1; no clear D gene. The CDR3 spans 11 residues. Trimming took off 9 bases at V and 7 bases at J, with 10 bases between the two ends. Germline V gives CDR1 MNHNS, CDR2 SASEGT. Here the CDR3 reads CARRNLNTIYF. CDR3 coding DNA: TGTGCCAGAAGAAACTTGAACACCATATATTTT.

The chain couples TRBV6-5 to TRBJ1-2; D is unresolved. The CDR3 extends over 12 amino acids. Germline V lookup: CDR1 MNHEY, CDR2 SVGAGI. Trimming cost V 6 bases and J 3 bases, with 8 bases left between them. Here the CDR3 reads CASSPNHYGYTF. The CDR3 bases are TGTGCCAGCAGCCCTAACCACTATGGCTACACCTTC.

This clone was seen only once. The chain links TRBV6-5 to TRBJ2-7, with D tentatively TRBD1 (6 bases). V lost 7 bases, J lost 5 bases, and 21 bases lay in between. The length of the CDR3 is 15 residues. Germline V gene sequence: CDR1 MNHEY, CDR2 SVGAGI. CDR3 sequence reads: CASTPRGRGGDEQYF. CDR3 DNA: TGTGCCAGCACCCCACGAGGCAGGGGTGGCGACGAGCAGTACTTC.

The chain carries TRBV4-2 and TRBJ2-7; D remains unclear. Per the germline V gene, CDR1 is LGHNA and CDR2 is YNFKEQ. Trimming pared 0 bases from V and 7 bases from J, leaving 19 bases between. The CDR3 contains 16 residues. The CDR3 DNA is TGTGCCAGCAGCCAAGAACGATCCAGCGCCGTGAAAGAGCAGTACTTC. Translating it yields CASSQERSSAVKEQYF.

This clone was recorded once. The chain links TRBV7-6 to TRBJ1-1; possible D gene TRBD1, 6 bases. The CDR3 is 13 amino acids. V was shortened by 8 bases and J by 3 bases, with 13 bases between the two germline ends. From germline, CDR1 is SGHVS and CDR2 FNYEAQ. The CDR3 loop is CASGAGEYTEAFF. CDR3 sequence (DNA): TGTGCCAGCGGGGCAGGGGAATACACTGAAGCTTTCTTT. The full variable domain, rest sourced from reference TRBV7-6 and TRBJ1-1, is GAGVSQSPRYKVTKRGQDVALRCDPISGHVSLYWYRQALGQGPEFLTYFNYEAQQDKSGLPNDRFSAERPEGSISTLTIQRTEQRDSAMYRCASGAGEYTEAFFGQGTRLTVV.

The gene calls are TRBV7-2 and TRBJ2-2, with D perhaps TRBD1 (6 bases). This CDR3 comprises 16 residues. Trimming removed 3 bases at V and 4 bases at J, with 15 bases between. Germline V gene data show CDR1 as SGHTA and CDR2 as FQGNSA. The CDR3 is CASSLRGQGTTGELFF. CDR3 sequence (DNA): TGTGCCAGCAGCTTGCGAGGTCAGGGGACCACCGGGGAGCTGTTTTTT.

V gene TRBV9 combines with J gene TRBJ1-1; possible D gene TRBD1, 6 bases. The ends were cut back, 5 bases at V and 4 bases at J, with 15 bases in the middle. CDR3 length: 14 residues. Germline lookup yields CDR1 SGDLS and CDR2 YYNGEE. CDR3 sequence: CASSARGTSTEAFF. The CDR3 coding sequence is TGTGCCAGCAGTGCCAGGGGAACTAGCACTGAAGCTTTCTTT.

The chain uses TRBV6-5 and TRBJ1-1; D not resolved. The CDR3 loop spans 14 amino acids. Trimming left V 3 bases short and J 4 bases short, with 12 bases between. Germline CDR1 reads MNHEY; CDR2 reads SVGAGI. The chain's CDR3 is CASSYNGVGTEAFF. DNA for the CDR3: TGTGCCAGCAGTTATAACGGGGTTGGCACTGAAGCTTTCTTT.

The chain employs TRBV4-1 and TRBJ2-1; a possible D gene is TRBD2 (6 bases). V lost 8 bases to trimming and J lost 9 bases, with 17 bases between them. The length of the CDR3 is 13 residues. Germline lookup yields CDR1 MGHRA and CDR2 YSYEKL. CDR3 DNA: TGCGCCAGCGCGGGGCCCCCTGGGCTTGAGCAGTTCTTC. Amino acid sequence: CASAGPPGLEQFF.

The gene calls are TRBV19 and TRBJ1-2, with a weak D call TRBD1 (5 bases). CDR3 length equals 14 residues. With 7 bases removed from V and 7 bases from J, the gap between germline ends came to 19 bases. In germline, CDR1 is LNHDA, CDR2 SQIVND (reference sequence). Here the CDR3 DNA reads TGTGCCAGTAAGCCCCCAGGGCAGGATGGTGGCTACACCTTC. Translation: CASKPPGQDGGYTF.

V and J are TRBV6-5 and TRBJ1-1, with D perhaps matching TRBD1 (5 bases). The CDR3 spans 15 residues. Germline V gene data show CDR1 as MNHEY and CDR2 as SVGAGI. V was pared by 6 bases and J by 0 bases, with 14 bases between. The CDR3 protein is CASRTDSLVNTEAFF. DNA of the CDR3: TGTGCCAGCAGGACTGACAGCCTGGTGAACACTGAAGCTTTCTTT.

The rearrangement uses TRBV5-6 and TRBJ2-3; TRBD1 aligns across 9 bases. The CDR3 totals 16 residues. Trimming at V came to 0 bases and at J to 6 bases, leaving 8 bases not matched to a gene. Per germline, CDR1 SGHDT and CDR2 YYEEEE. The CDR3 sequence: CASSLETRDRDDTQYF. In DNA, the CDR3 is TGTGCCAGCAGCTTGGAGACGAGGGACAGGGATGATACGCAGTATTTT. Variable domain in full (rest from reference TRBV5-6 and TRBJ2-3): DAGVTQSPTHLIKTRGQQVTLRCSPKSGHDTVSWYQQALGQGPQFIFQYYEEEERQRGNFPDRFSGHQFPNYSSELNVNALLLGDSALYLCASSLETRDRDDTQYFGPGTRLTVL.

This rearrangement joins TRBV4-1 to TRBJ2-3; TRBD2 matches at 13 bases. The junction had 14 bases not matched to a gene; V was cut back by 0 bases and J by 2 bases. The CDR3 loop spans 21 amino acids. Germline CDR1 and CDR2: MGHRA and YSYEKL. This chain's CDR3 is CASSQDGPSGTSGKYTDTQYF. The CDR3 coding sequence is TGCGCCAGCAGCCAAGATGGCCCCTCCGGGACTAGCGGGAAATACACAGATACGCAGTATTTT.

The table lists this clone with a count of one. The chain uses TRBV7-9 and TRBJ2-7; tentative D call: TRBD1 (5 bases). V lost 1 base and J lost 5, with 18 bases in between. Germline V CDR1 and CDR2: SEHNR, FQNEAQ (reference sequence). CDR3 length equals 16 residues. The CDR3 sequence: CASSLGQGSVRHEQYF. As DNA, the CDR3 is TGTGCCAGCAGCTTAGGGCAGGGATCGGTTCGCCACGAGCAGTACTTC.

The gene calls are TRBV6-1 and TRBJ1-5; possibly TRBD1 for D (6 bases). V dropped 6 bases and J dropped 1 base, with 13 bases sitting between them. Germline V lookup: CDR1 MNHNS, CDR2 SASEGT. This CDR3 has 15 amino acids. CDR3 amino acids: CASRTGISSNQPQHF. The CDR3 DNA is TGTGCCAGCAGAACAGGGATCTCCAGCAATCAGCCCCAGCATTTT.

This chain links TRBV5-1 with TRBJ2-3; 10 bases line up with TRBD2. This CDR3 has 13 amino acids. CDR1 is SGHRS, CDR2 YFSETQ, per germline. Losses at the gene ends were 2 bases for V and 13 bases for J; bases not matched to a gene: 7. CDR3 in amino acids: CASSFSSGGREYF. Written as DNA, the CDR3 is TGCGCCAGCAGCTTTTCTAGCGGGGGCCGGGAGTATTTT.